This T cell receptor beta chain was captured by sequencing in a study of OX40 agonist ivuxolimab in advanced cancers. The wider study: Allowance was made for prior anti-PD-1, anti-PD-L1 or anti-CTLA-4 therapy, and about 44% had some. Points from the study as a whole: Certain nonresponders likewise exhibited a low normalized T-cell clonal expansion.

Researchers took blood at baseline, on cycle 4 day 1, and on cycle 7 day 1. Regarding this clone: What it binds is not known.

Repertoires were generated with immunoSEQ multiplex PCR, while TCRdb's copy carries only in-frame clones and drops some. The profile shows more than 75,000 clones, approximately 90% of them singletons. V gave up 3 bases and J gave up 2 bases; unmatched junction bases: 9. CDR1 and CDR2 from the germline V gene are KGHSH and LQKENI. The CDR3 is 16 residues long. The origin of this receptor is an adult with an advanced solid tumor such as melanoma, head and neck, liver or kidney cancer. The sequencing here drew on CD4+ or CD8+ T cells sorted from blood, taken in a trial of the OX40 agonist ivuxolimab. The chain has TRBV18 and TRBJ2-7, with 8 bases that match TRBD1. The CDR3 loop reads CASSPTGTGGTYEQYF. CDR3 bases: TGTGCCAGCTCACCGACCGGGACAGGAGGGACCTACGAGCAGTACTTC.